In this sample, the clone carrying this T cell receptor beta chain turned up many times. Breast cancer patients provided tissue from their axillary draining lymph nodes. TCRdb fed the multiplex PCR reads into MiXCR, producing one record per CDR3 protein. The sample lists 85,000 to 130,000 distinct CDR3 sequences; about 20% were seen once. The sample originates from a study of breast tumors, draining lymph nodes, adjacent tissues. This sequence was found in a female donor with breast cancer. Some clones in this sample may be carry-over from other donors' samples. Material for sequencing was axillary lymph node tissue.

The CDR3 here is CASTETSIRANEQFF. The CDR3 nucleotides are TGTGCCAGCACCGAGACTAGTATTCGGGCCAATGAGCAGTTCTTC. This chain joins TRBV6-1 and TRBJ2-1; possibly TRBD2 for D (6 bases). The V and J ends lost 7 bases and 6 bases respectively, with 19 bases between them. CDR1 is MNHNS, CDR2 SASEGT, per germline. The CDR3 consists of 15 residues.